These 19 T cell receptor beta chains were all obtained from the same sample, sequenced in a study of graft-versus-host responses after intestinal transplantation (dated by TCRdb to 2020 to 2023). Libraries were built with the immunoSEQ multiplex PCR assay. This immuneACCESS table, as held by TCRdb, lists in-frame sequences with V and J called but not all clones. Of the missing ones, under half trace to an unresolved V gene in checked studies; the others have no known cause. The sample data list around 7,800 clones, and about 63% of these were observed just once. The leading ten clones occupy approximately 5.1% of the sample. To isolate intraepithelial and lamina propria lymphocytes from graft specimens, dithiothreitol, EDTA incubations and collagenase D digestion were used. The material was ileum tissue, obtained around 8 weeks after transplant. These receptor sequences come from a human patient who received an intestinal transplant, so some T cells may come from the graft donor.

V is TRBV19 and J is TRBJ1-5, with TRBD1 identical over 7 bases. CDR1 and CDR2 from the germline V gene are LNHDA and SQIVND (reference sequence). The trim removed 2 bases at V and 3 bases at J, leaving 10 bases unmatched. The CDR3 spans 17 residues. This chain's CDR3 is CASSISRTGATNQPQHF. CDR3 DNA: TGTGCCAGTAGTATATCTCGTACAGGGGCTACCAATCAGCCCCAGCATTTT.

The count of this clone is one. The V call is TRBV28, the J call TRBJ1-5; D ambiguous. Germline V CDR1 and CDR2: MDHEN, SYDVKM. The CDR3 sequence is 14 residues long. Trimming removed 2 bases at V and 1 base at J, with 6 bases between. The CDR3 bases are TGTGCCAGCAGTTTACCTGTAAGCAATCAGCCCCAGCATTTT. Amino acid sequence: CASSLPVSNQPQHF.

The rearrangement joins TRBV7-9 to TRBJ2-5; D perhaps matches TRBD2 (6 bases). Trimming took off 8 bases at V and 4 bases at J, with 26 bases between the two ends. The length of the CDR3 is 17 residues. Germline loops: CDR1 SEHNR, CDR2 FQNEAQ (reference sequence). The CDR3 sequence: CASSPITLRGFGETQYF. The CDR3 DNA sequence: TGTGCCAGCTCACCCATCACTCTTCGGGGGTTCGGAGAGACCCAGTACTTC.

The chain couples TRBV6-5 to TRBJ1-1, with D unclear. V lost 8 bases and J 8 bases, leaving 24 bases between the germline ends. CDR3 length equals 15 residues. Germline CDR1 and CDR2: MNHEY and SVGAGI. The CDR3 DNA reads as TGTGCCAGCCAAATGAGTCGGGTCACGCGGGCCGAAGCTTTCTTT. It is translated as CASQMSRVTRAEAFF.

Note on this clone: It is likely a read error, because the conserved phenylalanine at the end of the CDR3 is missing. The limits of the CDR3 on the DNA are not certain, so only TCRdb's listed CDR3 is given. The CDR3 loop is CASSDGTAKEV. This chain uses TRBV6-1 with TRBJ1-2; TRBD1 was called by the table and not checked on the DNA. The CDR3 spans 11 residues, counting both ends. The germline CDR1 and CDR2 sequences are MNHNS and SASEGT.

The rearrangement uses TRBV6-6 and TRBJ1-6; 7 positions agree with TRBD1. Unmatched junction bases numbered 4, after V lost 2 bases and J lost 9 bases. CDR3 length: 14 residues. Germline CDR1 MNHNY, CDR2 SVGAGI (reference sequence). DNA of the CDR3: TGTGCCAGCAGTTACAAGGGGGCTAGTTCACCCCTCCACTTT. Amino acids: CASSYKGASSPLHF.

V is TRBV4-1 and J is TRBJ2-1, with 12 bases lining up with TRBD2. CDR3 length: 16 residues. Germline V gives CDR1 MGHRA, CDR2 YSYEKL. The J segment lost 4 bases and the V segment lost 3 bases, leaving 4 bases of the junction unmatched. This CDR3 reads CASSHELAGGYNEQFF. The CDR3 DNA reads as TGCGCCAGCAGCCACGAACTAGCGGGGGGTTACAATGAGCAGTTCTTC.

Concerning this clone: The sample contains more than one DNA sequence encoding this CDR3. The chain has TRBV9 and TRBJ2-1; 8 nucleotides align to TRBD2. The germline CDR1 and CDR2 sequences are SGDLS and YYNGEE. J was trimmed by 10 bases and V by 0 bases; bases with no gene match: 9. The CDR3 sequence is 15 residues long. The CDR3, as DNA: TGTGCCAGCAGCGTAGGAGCGGGGGCCTCCTGGGAGCAGTTCTTC. Protein: CASSVGAGASWEQFF.

V usage is TRBV2 and J usage is TRBJ1-1; D is perhaps TRBD1 (5 bases). This CDR3 contains 16 residues. With 1 base removed from V and 5 bases from J, the gap between germline ends came to 17 bases. Germline loops: CDR1 SNHLY, CDR2 FYNNEI. The CDR3 DNA reads as TGTGCCAGCAGTGAAGAGGGAACGGGGGTCGGGACTGAAGCTTTCTTT. Encoded protein: CASSEEGTGVGTEAFF.

The chain couples TRBV4-3 to TRBJ2-1, with 9 bases fitting TRBD1. V lost 0 bases, J lost 3 bases, and 3 bases stayed unmatched. From germline, CDR1 is LGHNA and CDR2 YSLEER. The CDR3 is 16 amino acids. The CDR3 sequence: CASSQDRDRVYNEQFF. Here the CDR3 DNA reads TGCGCCAGCAGCCAAGATAGGGACAGGGTCTACAATGAGCAGTTCTTC.

The chain couples TRBV11-2 to TRBJ2-1; the match to TRBD1 covers 9 bases. This CDR3 spans 15 amino acids. CDR1 SGHAT and CDR2 FQNNGV come from the germline V gene. With 4 bases clipped from V and 5 bases from J, the junction kept 6 bases outside the gene matches. The CDR3 DNA is TGTGCCAGCAGCTCCTCGGACAGGGGAGACAATGAGCAGTTCTTC. It encodes CASSSSDRGDNEQFF.

To note about this clone: A read error may account for a junction end that differs from germline. The chain recombines TRBV27 with TRBJ2-5; TRBD2 aligns across 10 bases. The CDR3 extends over 13 amino acids. CDR1 and CDR2 (germline): MNHEY, SMNVEV (reference sequence). The CDR3 DNA sequence: TGTGCCAGCAGTTTAAAATCGGGACTAGCGTTCCACTTC. It encodes CASSLKSGLAFHF.

The J gene is TRBJ1-1, the V gene TRBV6-5, with D hard to call. V gave up 0 bases and J gave up 5 bases, with 10 bases separating them. The length of the CDR3 is 14 residues. CDR1 MNHEY and CDR2 SVGAGI come from the germline V gene. The CDR3: CASSYSGDQTEAFF. DNA for the CDR3: TGTGCCAGCAGTTACTCGGGCGACCAGACTGAAGCTTTCTTT.

The chain couples TRBV7-6 to TRBJ2-1; TRBD2 agrees at 9 bases. V dropped 3 bases and J dropped 1; count of bases not matched to a gene: 13. The germline V gene has CDR1 SGHVS and CDR2 FNYEAQ. The CDR3 contains 19 residues. CDR3 sequence reads: CASSLVVGGGGASYNEQFF. CDR3 nucleotides: TGTGCCAGCAGCTTGGTGGTTGGTGGCGGGGGGGCTTCCTACAATGAGCAGTTCTTC.

This clone was seen only a few times. This chain joins TRBV5-1 and TRBJ1-5; D is ambiguous. Germline CDR1 and CDR2: SGHRS and YFSETQ. This CDR3 has 15 amino acids. Trimming shortened V by 0 bases and J by 6 bases, and 13 bases separated the two germline ends. The CDR3 loop is CASSLDPTLSQPQHF. The CDR3 nucleotides are TGCGCCAGCAGCTTGGATCCGACACTGAGTCAGCCCCAGCATTTT.

This rearrangement joins TRBV4-1 to TRBJ2-1, with D hard to call. There are 18 residues in the CDR3. Germline-derived CDR1 and CDR2 are MGHRA and YSYEKL. Deletions cut 0 bases from V and 5 bases from J, with 20 bases between. Here the CDR3 reads CASSQDPKAGTENNEQFF. The CDR3 nucleotides are TGCGCCAGCAGCCAAGATCCAAAAGCAGGCACTGAAAACAATGAGCAGTTCTTC.

This clone was observed a few times. V gene TRBV19 combines with J gene TRBJ1-5; 8 positions match TRBD1. V was pared by 10 bases and J by 2 bases, with 7 bases of the junction left unmatched. The V gene's germline CDR1 is LNHDA and CDR2 SQIVND (reference sequence). This CDR3 region has 14 residues. In DNA form, the CDR3 reads TGTGCCACCTCGCCGGGACAGGGCAATCAGCCCCAGCATTTT. Translated: CATSPGQGNQPQHF.

The chain recombines TRBV25-1 with TRBJ1-2, with D maybe TRBD1 (5 bases). Deletions cut 6 bases from V and 0 bases from J, with 8 bases between. The CDR3 sequence is 13 residues long. The V gene's germline CDR1 is MGHDK and CDR2 SYGVNS. The CDR3 loop reads CASSGTPNYGYTF. DNA of the CDR3: TGTGCCAGCAGCGGGACTCCTAACTATGGCTACACCTTC.

The chain combines TRBV27 with TRBJ1-5; the D gene is possibly TRBD1 (5 bases). CDR1 and CDR2 (germline): MNHEY, SMNVEV (reference sequence). The CDR3 is 12 residues long. V was pared by 9 bases and J by 4 bases, with 10 bases between. The CDR3 coding sequence is TGTGCCAGTAAGACAGTTAATCAGCCCCAGCATTTT. Protein: CASKTVNQPQHF.